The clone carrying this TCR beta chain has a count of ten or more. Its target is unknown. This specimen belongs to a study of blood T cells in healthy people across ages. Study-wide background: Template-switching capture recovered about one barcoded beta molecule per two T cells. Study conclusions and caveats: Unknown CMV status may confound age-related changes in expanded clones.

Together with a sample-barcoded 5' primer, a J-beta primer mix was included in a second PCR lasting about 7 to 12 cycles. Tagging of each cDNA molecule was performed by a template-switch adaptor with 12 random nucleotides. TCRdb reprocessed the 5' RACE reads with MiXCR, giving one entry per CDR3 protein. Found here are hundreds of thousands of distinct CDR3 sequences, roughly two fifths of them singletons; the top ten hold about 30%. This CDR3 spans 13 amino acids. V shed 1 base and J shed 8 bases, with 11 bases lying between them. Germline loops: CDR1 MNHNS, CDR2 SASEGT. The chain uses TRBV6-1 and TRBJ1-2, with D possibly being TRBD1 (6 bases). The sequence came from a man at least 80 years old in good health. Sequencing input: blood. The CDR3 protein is CASSEDQGGGYTF. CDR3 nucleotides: TGTGCCAGCAGTGAAGATCAAGGGGGAGGCTACACCTTC.